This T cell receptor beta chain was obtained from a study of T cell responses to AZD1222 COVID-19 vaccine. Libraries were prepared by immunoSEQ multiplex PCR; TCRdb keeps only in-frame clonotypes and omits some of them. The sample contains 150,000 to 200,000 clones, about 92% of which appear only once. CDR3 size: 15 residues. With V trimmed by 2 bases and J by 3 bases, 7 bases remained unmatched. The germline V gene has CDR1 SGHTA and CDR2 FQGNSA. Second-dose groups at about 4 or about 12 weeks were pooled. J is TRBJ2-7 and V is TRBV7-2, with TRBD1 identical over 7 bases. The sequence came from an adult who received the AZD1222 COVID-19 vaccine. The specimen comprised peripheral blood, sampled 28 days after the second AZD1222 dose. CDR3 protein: CASSLTLGQVYEQYF. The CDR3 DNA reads TGTGCCAGCAGCTTAACCCTCGGACAGGTCTACGAGCAGTACTTC.